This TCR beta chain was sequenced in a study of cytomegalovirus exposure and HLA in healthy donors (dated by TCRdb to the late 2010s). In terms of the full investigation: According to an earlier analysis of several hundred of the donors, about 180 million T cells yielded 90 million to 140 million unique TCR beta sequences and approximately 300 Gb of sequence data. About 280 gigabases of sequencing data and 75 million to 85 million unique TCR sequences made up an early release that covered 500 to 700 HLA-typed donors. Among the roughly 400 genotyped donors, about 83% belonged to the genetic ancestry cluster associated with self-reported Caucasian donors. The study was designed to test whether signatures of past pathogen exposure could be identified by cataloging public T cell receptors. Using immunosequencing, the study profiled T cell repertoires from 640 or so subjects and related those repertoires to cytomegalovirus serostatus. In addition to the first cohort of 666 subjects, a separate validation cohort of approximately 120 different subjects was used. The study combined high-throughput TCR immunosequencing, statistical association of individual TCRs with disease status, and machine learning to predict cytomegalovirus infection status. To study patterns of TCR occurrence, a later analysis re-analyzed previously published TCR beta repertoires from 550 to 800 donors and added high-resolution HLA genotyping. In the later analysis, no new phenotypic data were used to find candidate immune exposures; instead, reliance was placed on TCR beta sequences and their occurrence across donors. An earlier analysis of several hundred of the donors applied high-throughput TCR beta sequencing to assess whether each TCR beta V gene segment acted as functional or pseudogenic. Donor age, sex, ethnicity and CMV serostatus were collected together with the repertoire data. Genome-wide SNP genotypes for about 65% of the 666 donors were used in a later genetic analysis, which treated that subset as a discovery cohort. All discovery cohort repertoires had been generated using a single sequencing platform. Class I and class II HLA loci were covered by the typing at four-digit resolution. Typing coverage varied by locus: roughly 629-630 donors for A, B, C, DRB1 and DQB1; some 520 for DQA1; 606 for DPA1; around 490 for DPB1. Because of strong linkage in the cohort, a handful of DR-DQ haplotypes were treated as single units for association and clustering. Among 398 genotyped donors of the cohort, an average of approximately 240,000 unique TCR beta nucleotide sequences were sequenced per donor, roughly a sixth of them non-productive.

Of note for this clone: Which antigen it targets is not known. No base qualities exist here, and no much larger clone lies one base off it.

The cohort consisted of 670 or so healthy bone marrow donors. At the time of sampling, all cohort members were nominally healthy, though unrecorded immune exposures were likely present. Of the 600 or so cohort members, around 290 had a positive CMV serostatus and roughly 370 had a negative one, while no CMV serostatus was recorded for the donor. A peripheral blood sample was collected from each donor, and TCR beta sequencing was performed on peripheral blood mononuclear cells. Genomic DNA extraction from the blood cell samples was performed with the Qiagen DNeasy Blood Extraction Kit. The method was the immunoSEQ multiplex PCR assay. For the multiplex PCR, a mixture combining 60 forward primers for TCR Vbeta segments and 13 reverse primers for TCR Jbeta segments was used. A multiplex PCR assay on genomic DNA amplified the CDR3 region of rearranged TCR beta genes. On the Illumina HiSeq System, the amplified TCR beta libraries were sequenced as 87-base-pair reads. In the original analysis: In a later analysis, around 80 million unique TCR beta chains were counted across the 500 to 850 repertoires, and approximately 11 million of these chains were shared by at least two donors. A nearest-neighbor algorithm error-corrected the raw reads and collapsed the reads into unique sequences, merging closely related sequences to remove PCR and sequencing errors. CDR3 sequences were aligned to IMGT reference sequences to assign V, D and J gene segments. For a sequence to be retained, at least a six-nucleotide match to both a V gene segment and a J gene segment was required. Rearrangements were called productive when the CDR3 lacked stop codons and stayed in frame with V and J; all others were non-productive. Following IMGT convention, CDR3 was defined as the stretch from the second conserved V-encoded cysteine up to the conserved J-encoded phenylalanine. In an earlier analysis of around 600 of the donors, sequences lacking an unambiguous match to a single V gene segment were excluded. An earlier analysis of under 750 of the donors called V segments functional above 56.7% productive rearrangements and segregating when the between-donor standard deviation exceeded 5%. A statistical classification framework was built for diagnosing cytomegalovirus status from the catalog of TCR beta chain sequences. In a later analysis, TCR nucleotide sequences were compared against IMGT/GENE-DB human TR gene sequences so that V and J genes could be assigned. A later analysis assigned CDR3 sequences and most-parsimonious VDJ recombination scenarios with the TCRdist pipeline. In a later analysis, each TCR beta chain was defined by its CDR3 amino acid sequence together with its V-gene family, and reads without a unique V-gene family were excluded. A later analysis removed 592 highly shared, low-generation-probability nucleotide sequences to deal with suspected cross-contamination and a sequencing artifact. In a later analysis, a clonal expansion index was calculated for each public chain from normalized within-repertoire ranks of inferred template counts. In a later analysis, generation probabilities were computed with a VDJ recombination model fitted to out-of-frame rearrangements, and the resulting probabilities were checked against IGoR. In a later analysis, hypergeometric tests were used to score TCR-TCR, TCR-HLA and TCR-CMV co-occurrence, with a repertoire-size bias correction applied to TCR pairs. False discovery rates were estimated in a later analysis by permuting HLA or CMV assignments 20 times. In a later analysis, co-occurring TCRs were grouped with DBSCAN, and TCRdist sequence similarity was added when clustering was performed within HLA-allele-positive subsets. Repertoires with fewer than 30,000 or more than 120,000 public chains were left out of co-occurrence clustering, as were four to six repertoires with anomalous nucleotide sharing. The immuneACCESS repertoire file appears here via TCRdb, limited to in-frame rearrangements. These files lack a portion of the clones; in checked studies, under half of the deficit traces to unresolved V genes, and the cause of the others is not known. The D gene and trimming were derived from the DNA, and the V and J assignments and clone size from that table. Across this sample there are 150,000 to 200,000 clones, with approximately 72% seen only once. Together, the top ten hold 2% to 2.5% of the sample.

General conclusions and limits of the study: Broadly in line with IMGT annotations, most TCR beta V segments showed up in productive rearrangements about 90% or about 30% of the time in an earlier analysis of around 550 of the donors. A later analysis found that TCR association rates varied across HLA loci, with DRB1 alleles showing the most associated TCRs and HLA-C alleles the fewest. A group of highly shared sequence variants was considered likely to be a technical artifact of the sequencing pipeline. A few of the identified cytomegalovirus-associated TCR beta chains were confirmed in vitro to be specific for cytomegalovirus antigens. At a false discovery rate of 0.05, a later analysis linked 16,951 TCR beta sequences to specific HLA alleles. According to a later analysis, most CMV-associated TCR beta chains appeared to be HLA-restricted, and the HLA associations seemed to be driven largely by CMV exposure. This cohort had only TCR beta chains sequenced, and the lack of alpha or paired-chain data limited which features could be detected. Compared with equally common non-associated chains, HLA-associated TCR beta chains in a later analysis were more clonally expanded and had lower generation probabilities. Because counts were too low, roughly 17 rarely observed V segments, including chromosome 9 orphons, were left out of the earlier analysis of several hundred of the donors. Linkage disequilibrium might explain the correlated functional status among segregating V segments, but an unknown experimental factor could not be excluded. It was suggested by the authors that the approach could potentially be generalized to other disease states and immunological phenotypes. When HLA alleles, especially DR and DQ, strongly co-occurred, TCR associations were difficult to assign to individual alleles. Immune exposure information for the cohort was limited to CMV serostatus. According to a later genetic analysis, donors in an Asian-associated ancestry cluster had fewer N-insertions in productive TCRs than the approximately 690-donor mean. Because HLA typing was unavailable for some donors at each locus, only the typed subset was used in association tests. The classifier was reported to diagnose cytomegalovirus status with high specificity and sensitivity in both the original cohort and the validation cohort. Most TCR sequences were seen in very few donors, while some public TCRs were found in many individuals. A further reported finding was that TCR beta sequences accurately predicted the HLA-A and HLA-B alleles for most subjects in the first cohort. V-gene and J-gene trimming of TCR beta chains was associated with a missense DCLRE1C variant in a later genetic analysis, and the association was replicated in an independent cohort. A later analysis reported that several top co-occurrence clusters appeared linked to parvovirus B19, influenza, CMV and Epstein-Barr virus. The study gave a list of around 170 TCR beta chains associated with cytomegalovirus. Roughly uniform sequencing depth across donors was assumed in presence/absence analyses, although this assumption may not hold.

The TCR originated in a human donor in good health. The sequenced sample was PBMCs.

CDR3 sequence: CASSTGQGGEQYF. The nucleotides read TGTGCCAGCAGCACCGGACAGGGCGGCGAGCAGTACTTC. The sequence is built from TRBV7-8 and TRBJ2-5; 8 central bases correspond to TRBD1. The better agreement between TRBJ2-7 and the DNA end casts doubt on the J call. Taken from the germline V gene, the CDR1 and CDR2 loops are SGHVS and FQNEAQ. Counted from cysteine to phenylalanine, this CDR3 has 13 amino acids. The entry retains the CDR3 DNA only, 39 bases that are in frame from base 1.